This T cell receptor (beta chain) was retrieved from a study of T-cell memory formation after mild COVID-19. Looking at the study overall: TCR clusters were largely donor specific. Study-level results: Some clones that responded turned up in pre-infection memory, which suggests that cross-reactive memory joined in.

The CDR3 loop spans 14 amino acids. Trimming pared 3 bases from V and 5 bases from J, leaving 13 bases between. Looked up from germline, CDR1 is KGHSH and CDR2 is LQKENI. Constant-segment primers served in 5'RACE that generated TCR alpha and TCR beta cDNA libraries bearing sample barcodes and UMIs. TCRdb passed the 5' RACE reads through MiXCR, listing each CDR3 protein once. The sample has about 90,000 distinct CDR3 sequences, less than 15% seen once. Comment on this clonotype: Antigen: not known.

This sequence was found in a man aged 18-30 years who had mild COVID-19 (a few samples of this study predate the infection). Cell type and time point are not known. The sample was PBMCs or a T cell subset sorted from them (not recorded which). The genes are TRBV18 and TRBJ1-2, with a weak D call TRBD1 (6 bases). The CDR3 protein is CASSPRTAVYGYTF. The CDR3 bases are TGTGCCAGCTCACCGAGGACAGCAGTATATGGCTACACCTTC.